The 7 T cell receptor beta chains below were found in one sample sequenced in a study of Graves' ophthalmopathy and Graves' hyperthyroidism. RNA served as the template for amplifying TCR beta CDR3 regions. First-round RT-PCR used HTBI primers; second-round multiplex PCR followed. TCRdb processed the multiplex PCR reads anew with MiXCR; each CDR3 protein has one entry. There are hundreds of thousands of distinct CDR3 sequences in the sample; about 21% occur only once, and 2.5% to 3% lies in the top ten. The sequencing sample was made of peripheral blood. These receptors were obtained from a young woman with stable Graves' hyperthyroidism.

This chain connects TRBV20-1 to TRBJ2-7; D may match TRBD1 or TRBD2 (5 bases each). Germline CDR1 and CDR2: DFQATT and SNEGSKA (reference sequence). CDR3 size: 14 residues. Deletions cut 5 bases from V and 0 bases from J, with 14 bases between. The CDR3 DNA reads as TGCAGTGCTCCGGGGACCCTTAGCTCCTACGAGCAGTACTTC. It translates to CSAPGTLSSYEQYF.

In regard to this clonotype: A single base separates this from a much larger clone, so it may be a read error. This CDR3 is CASSYSGQGITYEQYF. For the CDR3, the DNA is TGTGCCAGCAGTTACTCTGGACAGGGGATAACCTACGAGCAGTACTTC. The rearrangement links TRBV6-5 to TRBJ2-7, with 9 positions matching TRBD1. Germline values: CDR1 MNHEY, CDR2 SVGAGI. V lost 0 bases, J lost 2 bases, and 5 bases stayed unmatched. This CDR3 contains 16 residues.

This clonotype was seen ten or more times. The V call is TRBV7-3, the J call TRBJ2-5, with 11 nucleotides matching TRBD2. This CDR3 region has 14 residues. J was trimmed by 1 base and V by 8 bases; bases with no gene match: 3. Looked up from germline, CDR1 is SGHTA and CDR2 is FQGTGA. CDR3 amino acids: CASWGLAVQETQYF. CDR3 in DNA: TGTGCCAGCTGGGGACTAGCGGTCCAAGAGACCCAGTACTTC.

On this clonotype: Since a much larger clone is just one base distant, this may be a read error. This sequence joins TRBV11-2 and TRBJ2-3, with unresolved D. The CDR3 runs 13 residues. Germline loops: CDR1 SGHAT, CDR2 FQNNGV. In DNA form, the CDR3 reads TGTGACAGCAGCTTAGTATGGACAGATACGCAGTATTTT. Its protein is CDSSLVWTDTQYF.

This clonotype has a count of ten or more. The chain carries TRBV12-3 or TRBV12-4 and TRBJ1-3; D remains unclear. Trimming removed 2 bases at V and 10 bases at J, with 9 bases between. CDR3 length: 12 residues. This CDR3 is CASSLSTGTIYF. The CDR3 DNA sequence: TGTGCCAGCAGTTTAAGCACGGGTACCATATATTTT.

This clonotype was seen many times. The chain combines TRBV12-3 or TRBV12-4 with TRBJ2-2, with 8 bases aligning to TRBD1. V was clipped by 3 bases and J by 6 bases; unmatched bases: 9. The CDR3 spans 16 residues. The CDR3 bases are TGTGCCAGCAGTTTCACTGGGGCACAGGGGGCCGGGGAGCTGTTTTTT. Amino acid sequence: CASSFTGAQGAGELFF.

This clonotype has a count of ten or more. The V call is TRBV15, the J call TRBJ2-2, with D tentatively TRBD2 (6 bases). V was clipped by 5 bases and J by 7 bases, with 17 bases between them. Germline CDR1 and CDR2: LNHNV and YYDKDF (reference sequence). The CDR3 runs to 15 residues. CDR3: CATSVRLGPGGELFF. The CDR3 bases are TGTGCCACCAGCGTCAGACTAGGTCCGGGCGGGGAGCTGTTTTTT.